The 14 T cell receptor beta chains below were found in one sample sequenced in a study of blood T cell repertoires in COVID-19. The method was immunoSEQ multiplex PCR; TCRdb's version includes in-frame clones alone and lacks a portion of them. This repertoire shows some 150,000 clones, approximately 80% found once; its top ten account for roughly 1.7%. The sequencing input was PBMCs or T cells enriched from blood (not recorded which). Receptors were obtained from a woman younger than 35 who had been exposed to COVID-19.

This clone was recorded only once. J is TRBJ2-5 and V is TRBV15, with 9 bases matching TRBD1. V was clipped by 0 bases and J by 7 bases; unmatched bases: 12. The CDR3 extends over 17 amino acids. Per the germline V gene, CDR1 is LNHNV and CDR2 is YYDKDF (reference sequence). In DNA, the CDR3 is TGTGCCACCAGCAGAGATAGGGGCACGGGGACAGGGCGGACCCAGTACTTC. Residues: CATSRDRGTGTGRTQYF. The full variable domain, in which reference TRBV15 and TRBJ2-5 provide the parts outside the CDR3, is DAMVIQNPRYQVTQFGKPVTLSCSQTLNHNVMYWYQQKSSQAPKLLFHYYDKDFNNEADTPDNFQSRRPNTSFCFLDIRSPGLGDTAMYLCATSRDRGTGTGRTQYFGPGTRLLVL.

Many counts were recorded for this clone. The J gene is TRBJ2-1, the V gene TRBV19, with 7 bases aligning to TRBD2. This CDR3 has 16 residues. Germline lookup yields CDR1 LNHDA and CDR2 SQIVND (reference sequence). V trimming: 4 bases; J trimming: 0 bases; junction bases outside the gene matches: 6. The CDR3 loop is CASSTQAGHSYNEQFF. In nucleotides, the CDR3 is TGTGCCAGTAGTACCCAAGCGGGGCACTCCTACAATGAGCAGTTCTTC.

The CDR3 reads CASSTPGDMNTEAFF. DNA for the CDR3: TGTGCCAGTAGTACCCCGGGAGACATGAACACTGAAGCTTTCTTT. The rearrangement joins TRBV19 to TRBJ1-1; D is unresolved. Per the germline V gene, CDR1 is LNHDA and CDR2 is SQIVND (reference sequence). Trimming removed 4 bases at V and 0 bases at J, with 12 bases between. This CDR3 comprises 15 residues.

Here the CDR3 reads CASKGAINQPQHF. CDR3 nucleotide sequence: TGTGCCAGCAAGGGGGCCATCAATCAGCCCCAGCATTTT. This chain connects TRBV28 to TRBJ1-5, with 7 bases fitting TRBD1. Trimming took 7 bases from V and 3 from J; bases not matched to a gene: 3. Per the germline V gene, CDR1 is MDHEN and CDR2 is SYDVKM. CDR3 length: 13 amino acids. Together with reference TRBV28 and TRBJ1-5, the CDR3 gives the full variable domain: DVKVTQSSRYLVKRTGEKVFLECVQDMDHENMFWYRQDPGLGLRLIYFSYDVKMKEKGDIPEGYSVSREKKERFSLILESASTNQTSMYLCASKGAINQPQHFGDGTRLSIL.

The rearrangement joins TRBV18 to TRBJ1-4, with 8 bases lining up with TRBD1. The CDR3 sequence is 14 residues long. Germline CDR1 is KGHSH and CDR2 is LQKENI. V shed 4 bases, J shed 8 bases, and the junction held 6 bases outside the gene matches. The CDR3 nucleotides read TGTGCCAGCTCACAACAGGGGGAGAGGGAAAAACTGTTTTTT. As protein: CASSQQGEREKLFF.

The chain carries TRBV29-1 and TRBJ2-1; TRBD2 aligns across 10 bases. The CDR3 sequence is 16 residues long. V gave up 3 bases and J gave up 0 bases; unmatched junction bases: 5. Germline V gene lookup returns CDR1 SQVTM and CDR2 ANQGSEA. CDR3 sequence (DNA): TGCAGCGTTGAGGGACTAGCGACGAGCTCCTACAATGAGCAGTTCTTC. This codes for CSVEGLATSSYNEQFF.

The rearrangement links TRBV19 to TRBJ1-5; D possibly corresponds to TRBD1 (6 bases). The V end was cut by 6 bases, the J end by 0 bases, with 18 bases between. Germline CDR1 and CDR2: LNHDA and SQIVND (reference sequence). The CDR3 spans 17 residues. The CDR3 sequence is CASRFGAGAYSNQPQHF. The CDR3 nucleotides are TGTGCCAGTAGGTTTGGGGCAGGGGCGTATAGCAATCAGCCCCAGCATTTT.

The V and J genes are TRBV3-1 (or the pseudogene TRBV3-2) and TRBJ2-2, with 9 nucleotides matching TRBD2. The V and J ends lost 1 base and 4 bases, in that order; junction bases with no gene match: 1. The CDR3 consists of 15 residues. Germline V gene lookup returns CDR1 LGHDT and CDR2 YNNKEL (reference sequence). CDR3 sequence (DNA): TGTGCCAGCAGCCAAGGCGGGAGGGGCACCGGGGAGCTGTTTTTT. Translating it yields CASSQGGRGTGELFF.

The chain is built from TRBV27 and TRBJ2-7; unclear D gene. This CDR3 has 11 residues. V was cut by 8 bases and J by 3 bases, with 8 bases left in between. Germline V gene lookup returns CDR1 MNHEY and CDR2 SMNVEV (reference sequence). The DNA for the CDR3 is TGTGCCAGCGGGCGAGTCTACGAGCAGTACTTC. It codes for CASGRVYEQYF.

This chain connects TRBV7-9 to TRBJ1-1; 10 bases align to TRBD1. V dropped 5 bases and J dropped 0; count of bases not matched to a gene: 6. This CDR3 comprises 16 residues. Germline V CDR1 and CDR2: SEHNR, FQNEAQ (reference sequence). Here the CDR3 DNA reads TGTGCCAGCAGCCCCCGGACAGGGGGACTGAACACTGAAGCTTTCTTT. Protein sequence: CASSPRTGGLNTEAFF. Full variable domain (missing parts from reference TRBV7-9 and TRBJ1-1): DTGVSQNPRHKITKRGQNVTFRCDPISEHNRLYWYRQTLGQGPEFLTYFQNEAQLEKSRLLSDRFSAERPKGSFSTLEIQRTEQGDSAMYLCASSPRTGGLNTEAFFGQGTRLTVV.

The gene calls are TRBV7-2 and TRBJ2-7; D is possibly TRBD2 (5 bases). Trimming removed 0 bases from V and 3 bases from J, with 12 bases in between. This CDR3 region has 15 residues. Per germline, CDR1 SGHTA and CDR2 FQGNSA. CDR3 loop: CASSLAPDSLYEQYF. In DNA, the CDR3 is TGTGCCAGCAGCTTAGCCCCGGACTCGCTCTACGAGCAGTACTTC. The variable domain in full, completed from reference TRBV7-2 and TRBJ2-7, reads GAGVSQSPSNKVTEKGKDVELRCDPISGHTALYWYRQSLGQGLEFLIYFQGNSAPDKSGLPSDRFSAERTGGSVSTLTIQRTQQEDSAVYLCASSLAPDSLYEQYFGPGTRLTVT.

This sequence joins TRBV7-8 and TRBJ2-7; TRBD1 aligns across 7 bases. CDR1 is SGHVS, CDR2 FQNEAQ, per germline. V lost 4 bases and J lost 2; bases outside the gene matches: 11. The CDR3 consists of 16 residues. The CDR3 DNA follows: TGTGCCAGCAGCTCACCCGGGACAGCCATAACCTACGAGCAGTACTTC. Protein product: CASSSPGTAITYEQYF.

This clone was detected only once. The rearrangement uses TRBV19 and TRBJ2-5; unclear D gene. CDR1 LNHDA and CDR2 SQIVND come from the germline V gene (reference sequence). V was shortened by 5 bases and J by 7 bases, with 11 bases between the two germline ends. There are 12 residues in the CDR3. CDR3: CASSEARGTQYF. The CDR3 DNA is TGTGCCAGTAGTGAGGCCAGAGGGACCCAGTACTTC.

J is TRBJ2-5 and V is TRBV4-1, with TRBD2 matching over 9 bases. Germline trimming cut 0 bases from V and 5 bases from J; bases unmatched to any gene: 7. The germline V gene has CDR1 MGHRA and CDR2 YSYEKL. This CDR3 is built from 16 residues. The CDR3 DNA follows: TGCGCCAGCAGCCAAGACTACGGACTAGCGTTGGAGACCCAGTACTTC. Translating it yields CASSQDYGLALETQYF.